The clone carrying this TCR beta chain was seen only once. Its antigen is unidentified. Genomic DNA (from each subset) was split evenly across several immunoSEQ plates. Sequencing used immunoSEQ multiplex PCR; TCRdb keeps in-frame clones, though not all of them. The repertoire includes 980,000 or so clones, 60% to 85% of them detected once, and nearly 1.5% sits in the top ten. This record belongs to a study of shared clonotypes between healthy human individuals. Study outcomes and limitations: Relative to clonotypes present in all four donors, those not shared had lower generation probabilities. Four donors had around 5.2% of their naive CD4 clonotypes in common. Relative to memory subsets, naive subsets generally showed larger estimated richness.

The trim removed 4 bases at V and 7 bases at J, leaving 8 bases unmatched. CDR1 and CDR2 (germline): SGHNT, YYREEE (reference sequence). CDR3 length equals 15 residues. The specimen was memory CD4+ T cells sorted from blood. Specified subset: CD45RA-negative fraction. The chain employs TRBV5-4 and TRBJ2-1; 10 bases agree with TRBD2. The clonotype comes from a man younger than 35 in good health. The CDR3 sequence is CASSLGLAAFNEQFF. Here the CDR3 DNA reads TGTGCCAGCAGCCTAGGACTAGCGGCCTTTAATGAGCAGTTCTTC.